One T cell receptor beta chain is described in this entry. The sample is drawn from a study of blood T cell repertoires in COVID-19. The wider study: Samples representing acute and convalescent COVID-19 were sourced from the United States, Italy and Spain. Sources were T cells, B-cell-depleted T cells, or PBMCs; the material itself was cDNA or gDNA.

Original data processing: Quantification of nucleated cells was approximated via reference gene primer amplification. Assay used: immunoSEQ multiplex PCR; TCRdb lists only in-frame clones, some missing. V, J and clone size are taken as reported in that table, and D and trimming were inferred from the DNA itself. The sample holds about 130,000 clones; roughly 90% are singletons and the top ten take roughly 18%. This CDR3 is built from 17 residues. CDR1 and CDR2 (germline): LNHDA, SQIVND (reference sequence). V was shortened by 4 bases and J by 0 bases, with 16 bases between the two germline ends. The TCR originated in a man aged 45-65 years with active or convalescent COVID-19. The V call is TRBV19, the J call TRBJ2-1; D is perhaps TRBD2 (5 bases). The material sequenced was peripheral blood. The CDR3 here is CASSTGRIRGSYNEQFF. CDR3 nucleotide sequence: TGTGCCAGTAGTACCGGACGTATTCGGGGCTCCTACAATGAGCAGTTCTTC.